A selection of T cell receptor beta chains follows, all from one sample in a study of shared clonotypes between healthy human individuals. Measured with immunoSEQ multiplex PCR; TCRdb has only the in-frame clones, and not every one. This repertoire shows 1.4 million to 1.5 million clones, approximately 96% found once; its top ten account for approximately 1.1%. Material: naive CD4+ T cells sorted from blood. Receptors originate from a young man in good health. Both conserved end residues are part of each CDR3. D genes are given only for firm matches. Some rows have no size entry. The others give once, few or many, or a class for an expanded clone.

cdr3_nt	cdr3_aa	d_call	clone_size	j_call	v_call	cdr3_length
TGCAGCGTTGAACCCACTAGCGGGCTAGTCACAGATACGCAGTATTTT	CSVEPTSGLVTDTQYF	TRBD2	once	TRBJ2-3	TRBV29-1	16
TGTGCCAGCAGTTCCGGGACTAGGTCAGATACGCAGTATTTT	CASSSGTRSDTQYF	TRBD2	-	TRBJ2-3	TRBV27	14
TGTGCCAGCAGCTTGGGCGGTCCGGCCCGACAGGGGACCTACGAGCAGTACTTC	CASSLGGPARQGTYEQYF	TRBD1	once	TRBJ2-7	TRBV5-4	18
TGTGCCAGCAGTGCTACCCATCAGCCCCAGCATTTT	CASSATHQPQHF	-	-	TRBJ1-5	TRBV28	12
TGTGCCAGCAGCCCCAGGGGGCTACGGGACTACGAGCAGTACTTC	CASSPRGLRDYEQYF	TRBD1	once	TRBJ2-7	TRBV7-9	15
TGTGCCAGTAGTATGCAGAGCTCCTACGAGCAGTACTTC	CASSMQSSYEQYF	-	-	TRBJ2-7	TRBV19	13
TGTGCCTGGAGGCCCCGGACACCTAATGAAAAACTGTTTTTT	CAWRPRTPNEKLFF	-	-	TRBJ1-4	TRBV30	14
TGTGCCTGGAAGGGGGAGGGCCAGGCCCATGAGCAGTTCTTC	CAWKGEGQAHEQFF	-	-	TRBJ2-1	TRBV30	14
TGTGCCAGCAGTGTGAGCTGGAGCTCCTACAATGAGCAGTTCTTC	CASSVSWSSYNEQFF	-	-	TRBJ2-1	TRBV6-5	15
TGTGCCAGTAGTATACTTGGTGTCCTCGGGCAGGAGACCCAGTACTTC	CASSILGVLGQETQYF	-	-	TRBJ2-5	TRBV19	16
TGTGCCACCAGCAGCCCCGGGACAGGGTACTCGGGTGAGCAGTACTTC	CATSSPGTGYSGEQYF	TRBD1	-	TRBJ2-7	TRBV15	16
TGTGCCAGCTCACCACTTCCTACGGGGGCGAAGTACTCAGAGACCCAGTACTTC	CASSPLPTGAKYSETQYF	-	-	TRBJ2-5	TRBV18	18
TGTGCCAGCAGCACCGTCTGGACAGGGGGTTTATTGCCCCAGCATTTT	CASSTVWTGGLLPQHF	TRBD1	-	TRBJ1-5	TRBV5-5	16
TGTGCCAGCAGTCGTCACCAGGGGACGTCCTACAATGAGCAGTTCTTC	CASSRHQGTSYNEQFF	-	once	TRBJ2-1	TRBV27	16
TGTGCTAGTGGTTTATCAGGGAACACCGGGGAGCTGTTTTTT	CASGLSGNTGELFF	-	-	TRBJ2-2	TRBV12-5	14
TGTGCCAGCAGCGTATCAGGTCAGACTAACACTGAAGCTTTCTTT	CASSVSGQTNTEAFF	-	-	TRBJ1-1	TRBV9	15
TGTGCCAGCAGCATTACAAGGACTAGCGATGAGCAGTTCTTC	CASSITRTSDEQFF	TRBD2	-	TRBJ2-1	TRBV7-9	14
TGTGCCAGCAGCTTAAAAGGGAGGACGCAGTATTTT	CASSLKGRTQYF	-	-	TRBJ2-3	TRBV7-9	12
TGTGCCAGTTACGGACTCGACTATGGCTACACCTTC	CASYGLDYGYTF	-	-	TRBJ1-2	TRBV28	12
TGTGCCAGCAGGGGGGGGCTCTCTAACGAGCAGTACTTC	CASRGGLSNEQYF	-	-	TRBJ2-7	TRBV28	13
TGCGCCAGCAGCTTGGAACAGGTTGCAACTAATGAAAAACTGTTTTTT	CASSLEQVATNEKLFF	-	-	TRBJ1-4	TRBV5-1	16
TGTGCCAGCAGCCTATACTCTGCCGTCTCCTACAATGAGCAGTTCTTC	CASSLYSAVSYNEQFF	-	once	TRBJ2-1	TRBV11-3	16
TGTGCCAGCTCAACTAAGACTAGCGGGAGGGACAATGAGCAGTTCTTC	CASSTKTSGRDNEQFF	TRBD2	-	TRBJ2-1	TRBV18	16
TGTGCCAGCAGCTTAGTTGAGCAGCCCCAGCATTTT	CASSLVEQPQHF	-	-	TRBJ1-5	TRBV7-2	12
TGTGCCAGCTCACCAAACGAGAAAGACCCCTACGAGCAGTACTTC	CASSPNEKDPYEQYF	-	-	TRBJ2-7	TRBV18	15
TGCGCCAGCAGCTCATTACCGGGACAGGGCTACGAGCAGTACTTC	CASSSLPGQGYEQYF	TRBD1	-	TRBJ2-7	TRBV5-1	15
TGCGCCAGCAGCTGGGGGGACAGGGCAAATCAGCCCCAGCATTTT	CASSWGDRANQPQHF	TRBD1	-	TRBJ1-5	TRBV5-1	15
TGCGCCAGCAGCCCCGAGTCGTCAGGGATACCTTACGAGCAGTACTTC	CASSPESSGIPYEQYF	-	-	TRBJ2-7	TRBV5-1	16
TGTGCCAGCAGCTTCGACAGATCCACAGATACGCAGTATTTT	CASSFDRSTDTQYF	-	-	TRBJ2-3	TRBV5-6	14
TGTGCCAGCAGCCTGGGGACTAGCAACACCGGGGAGCTGTTTTTT	CASSLGTSNTGELFF	TRBD2	-	TRBJ2-2	TRBV7-9	15
TGTGCCTGGAGTGTGTTAGCGGGACACACAGATACGCAGTATTTT	CAWSVLAGHTDTQYF	TRBD2	once	TRBJ2-3	TRBV30	15
TGTGCCAGCAGCCCTGACAGGGGGAGGGAGACCCAGTACTTC	CASSPDRGRETQYF	TRBD1	-	TRBJ2-5	TRBV11-2	14
TGTGCCAGCAGCCTATCTACGGGGGTAAGCAATCAGCCCCAGCATTTT	CASSLSTGVSNQPQHF	-	-	TRBJ1-5	TRBV5-4	16
TGTGCCAGTGGTCAGGGACAACCAGAAGAGACCCAGTACTTC	CASGQGQPEETQYF	-	-	TRBJ2-5	TRBV9	14
TGTGCCAGCAGCAAGACTTCAACCTACGAGCAGTACTTC	CASSKTSTYEQYF	-	-	TRBJ2-7	TRBV11-1	13
TGTGCCAGCAGTCAACGAGACAGGGACCAAGAGACCCAGTACTTC	CASSQRDRDQETQYF	TRBD1	-	TRBJ2-5	TRBV28	15